This is a list of T cell receptor beta chains from one sample in a study of cytomegalovirus exposure and HLA in healthy donors. Clones were read by immunoSEQ multiplex PCR, and TCRdb kept only the in-frame ones, dropping some. This sample carries around 97,000 clones, around 72% of them seen once, and the ten largest clones take less than 4.5%. The sample consisted of PBMCs. The receptors stem from a man aged 35 to 55 in good health and CMV-seronegative. CDR3s include the opening cysteine and the closing phenylalanine or tryptophan. D genes are given only for firm matches. Clone size is given for some rows only: seen once, a few or many times, or a class if the clone is expanded.

>once|NA|TRBV7-2|TRBJ2-3
TGTGCCAGCAGCTTTAGCTTGGGCACAGATACGCAGTATTTT
CASSFSLGTDTQYF
>NA|NA|TRBV7-2|TRBJ2-1
TGTGCCAGCAGCCCATTCAATGAGCAGTTCTTC
CASSPFNEQFF
>NA|TRBD1|TRBV7-9|TRBJ1-6
TGTGCCAGCAGCGCCTGGACAGGGCAAAATTCACCCCTCCACTTT
CASSAWTGQNSPLHF
>NA|TRBD2|TRBV27|TRBJ2-3
TGTGCCAGCAGTCTCATCCCTAGCGGGTTGAGCACAGATACGCAGTATTTT
CASSLIPSGLSTDTQYF
>NA|NA|TRBV13|TRBJ2-1
TGTGCCAGCAGCTTCCCGACAGAGAAATACAATGAGCAGTTCTTC
CASSFPTEKYNEQFF
>few|NA|TRBV6-1|TRBJ1-5
TGTGCCAGCGCGGAGACAGTCGATCAGCCCCAGCATTTT
CASAETVDQPQHF
>NA|NA|TRBV20-1|TRBJ2-3
TGCAGTGCTCCGGGACTAGATACGCAGTATTTT
CSAPGLDTQYF
>NA|TRBD1|TRBV30|TRBJ1-1
TGTGCCTGGAGTTACGACAGGGGCCTTGAAGCTTTCTTT
CAWSYDRGLEAFF
>few|NA|TRBV29-1|TRBJ2-3
TGCAGCGTTGAATCTTACTTCCGCACAGATACGCAGTATTTT
CSVESYFRTDTQYF
>few|NA|TRBV4-1|TRBJ1-5
TGCGCCAGCAGCCAAGGCCAGATCGGCAATCAGCCCCAGCATTTT
CASSQGQIGNQPQHF
>NA|TRBD2|TRBV27|TRBJ2-1
TGTGCCAGCAGTCCCGGGACTAGCGGATACAATGAGCAGTTCTTC
CASSPGTSGYNEQFF
>NA|NA|TRBV10-3|TRBJ1-1
TGTGCCATCAGTGACGGGGAGAACACTGAAGCTTTCTTT
CAISDGENTEAFF
>NA|TRBD1|TRBV6-6|TRBJ2-7
TGTGCCACCTCAGGGACAGAAACCTACGAGCAGTACTTC
CATSGTETYEQYF
>NA|NA|TRBV4-2|TRBJ2-1
TGTGCCAGCAGCCAAGATCAGACAGGCTCCTACAATGAGCAGTTCTTC
CASSQDQTGSYNEQFF
>NA|TRBD2|TRBV28|TRBJ2-1
TGTGCCAGCCAAACCGGGGGGGTTTTATACAATGAGCAGTTCTTC
CASQTGGVLYNEQFF
>NA|NA|TRBV2|TRBJ1-1
TGTGCCAGCAGTGGCTCGGGCAGGGTGGCTTTCTTT
CASSGSGRVAFF
>NA|NA|TRBV6-5|TRBJ2-7
TGTGCCAGCAGTGCCACAAGATACGAGCAGTACTTC
CASSATRYEQYF
>NA|TRBD2|TRBV5-4|TRBJ2-2
TGTGCCAGCAAGACTAGCGGGGGATTGAACACCGGGGAGCTGTTTTTT
CASKTSGGLNTGELFF
>NA|NA|TRBV27|TRBJ2-1
TGTGCCAGCAGTTTCGTGGGGGCTTGGGGAAATGAGCAGTTCTTC
CASSFVGAWGNEQFF
>once|NA|TRBV2|TRBJ2-2
TGTGCCAGCAGTGAAAACAGGGTGGGGCTGTTTTTT
CASSENRVGLFF
>NA|TRBD1|TRBV7-2|TRBJ1-4
TGTGCCAGCAGCCCCGAGGGGGCGCGGACTAATGAAAAACTGTTTTTT
CASSPEGARTNEKLFF
>NA|NA|TRBV6-5|TRBJ1-2
TGTGCCAGCAGAGGACATCTCTATGGCTACACCTTC
CASRGHLYGYTF
>few|NA|TRBV21-1|TRBJ2-2
TGTGCCAGCAGCATCGGGACAGGGGCCCCCTGGGGTAACGGGGAGCTGTTTTTT
CASSIGTGAPWGNGELFF
>once|NA|TRBV18|TRBJ2-6
TGTGCCAGCTCGGCTACAGGGAGATTTCTCTCTGGGGCCAACGTCCTGACTTTC
CASSATGRFLSGANVLTF
>NA|NA|TRBV5-1|TRBJ2-3
TGCGCCAGCAGCTTGCAGGACTTTCGCACAGATACGCAGTATTTT
CASSLQDFRTDTQYF
>NA|NA|TRBV6-1|TRBJ1-6
TGTGCCAGCAGTGAAACCCTAACACCCCTCCACTTT
CASSETLTPLHF
>once|TRBD2|TRBV7-2|TRBJ2-2
TGTGCCAGCAGCGGACTAGCGGGGGGGCTCGGGGAGCTGTTTTTT
CASSGLAGGLGELFF
>NA|TRBD2|TRBV6-5|TRBJ2-1
TGTGCCAGCAGCTATGTAGCGGGGGACTACAATGAGCAGTTCTTC
CASSYVAGDYNEQFF
>NA|TRBD1|TRBV10-3|TRBJ2-5
TGTGCCATCGGGAGGACAGGGGGGTTTCAAGAGACCCAGTACTTC
CAIGRTGGFQETQYF
>NA|NA|TRBV28|TRBJ2-1
TGTGCCAGCAGTTTATTAGACAGGTACAATGAGCAGTTCTTC
CASSLLDRYNEQFF
>once|TRBD1|TRBV27|TRBJ2-3
TGTGCCAGCAGGGCAGGGGGAGCGGCAGATACGCAGTATTTT
CASRAGGAADTQYF
>NA|TRBD1|TRBV6-5|TRBJ1-6
TGTGCCAGCAGGGGACAGTATGATAATTCACCCCTCCACTTT
CASRGQYDNSPLHF
>NA|TRBD2|TRBV5-1|TRBJ2-7
TGCGCCAGCAGCTTCAGCGGGGGGGAGGGCTACGAGCAGTACTTC
CASSFSGGEGYEQYF
>NA|NA|TRBV5-4|TRBJ2-1
TGTGCCAGCAGTCTAGGACAACCGGCAGGCAATGAGCAGTTCTTC
CASSLGQPAGNEQFF
>NA|TRBD2|TRBV6-5|TRBJ2-3
TGTGCCAGCAGTTGGACTAGCGGGGTTGATTTGAATACGCAGTATTTT
CASSWTSGVDLNTQYF
>NA|NA|TRBV30|TRBJ2-1
TGTGCCTGGGGAGGAGAGCAGTTCTTC
CAWGGEQFF
>once|NA|TRBV5-4|TRBJ2-3
TGTGCCAGCAGCTTGCAAAGGGGGGGAGGTAAAGATACGCAGTATTTT
CASSLQRGGGKDTQYF
>NA|NA|TRBV7-9|TRBJ1-2
TGTGCCAGCAGCTTAGGGCCGGGACACCATTCTTTCTACACCTTC
CASSLGPGHHSFYTF
>NA|NA|TRBV15|TRBJ2-4
TGTGCCACCAGCAGAAACAGGGACGGAGGCAACATTCAGTACTTC
CATSRNRDGGNIQYF
>NA|TRBD1|TRBV7-9|TRBJ2-1
TGTGCCAGCAGCCCCAGGGGGTCAGGGGAAAATGAGCAGTTCTTC
CASSPRGSGENEQFF
>NA|TRBD1|TRBV6-6|TRBJ2-5
TGTGCCAGCAGGCCGAGGACAGGGTCAGAGACCCAGTACTTC
CASRPRTGSETQYF
>NA|NA|TRBV7-2|TRBJ2-5
TGTGCCAGCAGCTTAGCGCGGGCCCAAGAGACCCAGTACTTC
CASSLARAQETQYF
>NA|NA|TRBV4-2|TRBJ1-4
TGTGCCAGCAGCCAAGGGTTCGGAGATAATGAAAAACTGTTTTTT
CASSQGFGDNEKLFF
>NA|NA|TRBV10-3|TRBJ2-3
TGTGCCATCAGGGCCGGCACAGATACGCAGTATTTT
CAIRAGTDTQYF
>NA|NA|TRBV4-3|TRBJ1-1
TGCGCCAGCAGCCTAGGGACGGGGGTAAACACTGAAGCTTTCTTT
CASSLGTGVNTEAFF
>few|TRBD1|TRBV6-1|TRBJ1-1
TGTGCCAGCAGTTTGGACAGGGGGCTTGGTGAAGCTTTCTTT
CASSLDRGLGEAFF
>NA|TRBD2|TRBV7-8|TRBJ2-2
TGTGCCAGCAGCATATCCAGGGAGGGGAACACCGGGGAGCTGTTTTTT
CASSISREGNTGELFF
>NA|NA|TRBV30|TRBJ1-1
TGTGCCTGGAGTGTTCGGTTCAGGAGGGCTGAAGCTTTCTTT
CAWSVRFRRAEAFF
>NA|TRBD1|TRBV6-1|TRBJ2-1
TGTGCCAGCAGCCGGGACAGGGGGGTAAATGAGCAGTTCTTC
CASSRDRGVNEQFF
>NA|NA|TRBV7-9|TRBJ1-2
TGTGCCAGCAGCTCTCAGGGGAACTATGGCTACACCTTC
CASSSQGNYGYTF
>NA|TRBD1|TRBV29-1|TRBJ1-2
TGCAGCGCCAGGGGGACAGGGGGAATAGACTATGGCTACACCTTC
CSARGTGGIDYGYTF
>NA|TRBD1|TRBV28|TRBJ1-2
TGTGCCAGCAGTCGCACCATCCGGGACAGGACTAACTATGGCTACACCTTC
CASSRTIRDRTNYGYTF
>NA|NA|TRBV4-1|TRBJ1-6
TGCGCCAGCAGCCAAGTGTGGGGGCTTTATAATTCACCCCTCCACTTT
CASSQVWGLYNSPLHF
>NA|NA|TRBV4-3|TRBJ1-1
TGCGCCAGCAGCCGCATAGGGGGGAACACTGAAGCTTTCTTT
CASSRIGGNTEAFF
>NA|TRBD2|TRBV11-2|TRBJ2-3
TGTGCCAGCAGCTTATTGGGACTAATCACAGATACGCAGTATTTT
CASSLLGLITDTQYF
>NA|NA|TRBV7-6|TRBJ2-7
TGTGCCAGCAGCTTAGCTGGCGGGGGACACTACGAGCAGTACTTC
CASSLAGGGHYEQYF
>NA|NA|TRBV6-1|TRBJ1-5
TGTGCCAGCGGGGCCATGCCTGGCAATCAGCCCCAGCATTTT
CASGAMPGNQPQHF
>few|NA|TRBV4-1|TRBJ2-7
TGCGCCAGCAGCCAAGATGTACAGGTCCACTACGAGCAGTACTTC
CASSQDVQVHYEQYF